The 19 T cell receptor beta chains below all came from one sample that was sequenced in a study of CD8+ T cells in alopecia areata. As the sequencing template, cDNA was produced by extracting RNA and reverse transcribing it. Clones were read by immunoSEQ multiplex PCR, and TCRdb kept only the in-frame ones, dropping some. Found here are around 1,300 clones, no singletons; the ten largest cover roughly 36%. The specimen sequenced was lesional skin. The receptors were gathered from a C3H/HeJ mouse with alopecia areata. Mice of this strain are of MHC haplotype H2-k.

The table lists this clone with many counts. The germline and genes are mouse ones. The CDR3 is CASGETANTGQLYF. The covered CDR3 bases are TGTGCCAGCGGTGAGACAGCAAACACCGGG. This chain joins TRBV13-2 and TRBJ2-2; tentative D call: TRBD1 (5 bases). Read coverage stops 4 residues before the CDR3 terminus; the germline J gene supplies the remainder. This CDR3 is built from 14 residues. V lost 2 bases, J lost 0 bases, and 5 bases lay in between. The V gene's germline CDR1 is NNHNN and CDR2 SYGAGS (reference sequence).

This clone occurred many times. The genes are named according to mouse. Incomplete CDR3 DNA: TGCACCTGCAGTGAGACTGGGAGTCAAAAC. It specifies CTCSETGSQN. The entire CDR3 protein reads CTCSETGSQNTLYF. The V gene is TRBV1, the J gene TRBJ2-4; 7 nucleotides agree with TRBD2. The CDR3 goes on 4 residues after the read ends, and that part is filled in from the germline J gene. The J segment lost 0 bases and the V segment lost 4 bases, leaving 1 base of the junction unmatched. The CDR3 consists of 14 residues. Germline V gene data show CDR1 as NSQYPW and CDR2 as LRSPGD (reference sequence).

This clone was seen ten or more times. All gene names here are mouse names. CDR3 sequence reads: CASRPTGPGQLYF. The sequenced part of the CDR3 DNA is TGTGCCAGCAGACCAACAGGGCCCGGG. The genes are TRBV19 and TRBJ2-2, with TRBD1 as a possible D gene (6 bases). The sequence runs out 4 residues before the end of the CDR3; the remainder is reconstructed from the germline J gene. CDR3 length: 13 amino acids. V was pared by 5 bases and J by 6 bases, with 11 bases between. Germline loops: CDR1 FNHDT, CDR2 SITEND (reference sequence).

This clone has ten or more counts. Genes here carry mouse names. The sequenced fragment ends 4 residues before the CDR3 boundary, so the rest is inferred from the germline J gene. This chain links TRBV13-2 with TRBJ2-3, with 10 bases matching TRBD1. Trimming at V came to 6 bases and at J to 1 base, leaving 2 bases not matched to a gene. The CDR3 has 14 amino acids. CDR1 NNHNN and CDR2 SYGAGS come from the germline V gene (reference sequence). The CDR3 DNA, read in part, is TGTGCCAGCGATGGGACAGGGGGTGCAGAA. This sequence encodes CASDGTGGAE. From start to end, the CDR3 is CASDGTGGAETLYF.

To note about this clone: Gene names refer to mouse genes. CDR3 sequence reads: CASSGRQNTLYF. The DNA read from the CDR3 is TGTGCCAGCAGTGGCAGGCAAAAC. This chain links TRBV13-1 with TRBJ2-4; D call uncertain. The CDR3 end falls 4 residues outside the read, so it is completed with the germline J gene. This CDR3 contains 12 residues. The ends were cut back, 3 bases at V and 3 bases at J, with 5 bases in the middle. Germline V gene sequence: CDR1 NSHNY, CDR2 SYGAGN.

This clone was observed many times. Gene names and germline refer to mouse. The missing CDR3 end, 4 residues past where the read stops, is filled in from the germline J gene. The rearrangement joins TRBV16 to TRBJ2-5; TRBD2 aligns across 14 bases. CDR1 is SGHSA, CDR2 FRNQAP, per germline. The CDR3 is 19 residues long. Trimming took 1 base from V and 1 from J; bases not matched to a gene: 7. The CDR3 here is CASSLVRDWGGSDQDTQYF. The sequenced part of the CDR3 DNA is TGTGCAAGCAGCTTAGTCCGGGACTGGGGGGGCTCGGACCAAGAC.

In its sample, this clone was seen many times. Each gene name is a mouse one. The read comes to an end 4 residues before the CDR3 does, leaving the germline J gene to fill in the end. The chain couples TRBV13-2 to TRBJ1-1, with TRBD1 identical over 7 bases. The CDR3 sequence is 13 residues long. The germline CDR1 and CDR2 sequences are NNHNN and SYGAGS (reference sequence). CDR3 protein: CASGDARGPEVFF. Incomplete CDR3 DNA: TGTGCCAGCGGTGATGCGAGGGGGCCA.

This clone has ten or more counts. The gene names given are mouse names. The CDR3 end is not reached by the read, which stops 4 residues before it; the germline J gene fills it in. This sequence joins TRBV26 and TRBJ1-4; 8 bases agree with TRBD1. V lost 7 bases, J lost 5 bases, and 6 bases stayed unmatched. The germline V gene encodes CDR1 KGHPV and CDR2 FQNQEV (reference sequence). CDR3 length equals 14 residues. The covered CDR3 bases are TGTGCCAGCACCCCGGGACAGGAGAACGAA. Translation gives CASTPGQENE. The whole CDR3 region reads CASTPGQENERLFF.

By sample share, this clone is medium-sized. The protein given in TCRdb and the translation of the DNA differ at residue 12, and the sequence presented here derives from the DNA. Germline and genes here are mouse. The sequenced fragment ends 3 residues before the CDR3 boundary, so the rest is inferred from the germline J gene. The chain is built from TRBV1 and TRBJ1-3, with 7 bases aligning to TRBD1. The J segment lost 0 bases and the V segment lost 5 bases, leaving 4 bases of the junction unmatched. The CDR3 has 15 amino acids. Germline lookup yields CDR1 NSQYPW and CDR2 LRSPGD (reference sequence). Incomplete CDR3 DNA: TGCACCTGCAGTTTCAGGGGGGTTTCTGGAAATACG. Its protein is CTCSFRGVSGNT. Given in full, the CDR3 is CTCSFRGVSGNTLYF.

As concerns this clone: Gene names denote mouse genes. The read stops 4 residues short of the end of the CDR3; the missing end is completed from the germline J gene. Other DNA sequences in this sample translate to the same CDR3. The V call is TRBV2, the J call TRBJ2-7, with 10 bases aligning to TRBD1. The CDR3 consists of 15 residues. Germline lookup yields CDR1 LGHNA and CDR2 YSYQKL. CDR3 amino acids: CASSQEGQGEYEQYF. The DNA read from the CDR3 is TGTGCCAGCAGCCAAGAAGGACAGGGGGAGTAT.

The table lists this clone with many counts. The genes are named according to mouse. The CDR3 loop reads CASSGLGGNYAEQFF. The part of the CDR3 DNA that was read is TGTGCCAGCAGCGGACTGGGGGGAAACTATGCT. This chain joins TRBV13-1 and TRBJ2-1; TRBD2 aligns across 11 bases. The CDR3 end falls 4 residues outside the read, so it is completed with the germline J gene. The germline V gene encodes CDR1 NSHNY and CDR2 SYGAGN. CDR3 length: 15 amino acids. The J segment lost 1 base and the V segment lost 5 bases, leaving 2 bases of the junction unmatched.

Judged by abundance, this clone is medium-sized (0.01 to 0.1%). These gene names are mouse names. The read is 4 residues too short to cover the CDR3 end, so that end is filled in from the germline J gene. The genes are TRBV29 and TRBJ1-1; 9 positions match TRBD1. This CDR3 has 16 amino acids. V lost 3 bases, J lost 1 base, and 6 bases stayed unmatched. Per the germline V gene, CDR1 is MSHET and CDR2 is SYDVDS. The CDR3 bases that were read are TGTGCTAGCAGTTTGTACAGGGGGCGAGGAAACACA. Its protein product is CASSLYRGRGNT. The full CDR3 sequence reads CASSLYRGRGNTEVFF.

This clone was picked up many times. Gene names are mouse gene names. The sequenced CDR3 bases are TGTGCCAGCGGGGGAACTGGGGTTCAAGAC. Translation gives CASGGTGVQD. In full, the CDR3 reads CASGGTGVQDTQYF. The V call is TRBV13-2, the J call TRBJ2-5, with 7 bases fitting TRBD2. Read coverage stops 4 residues before the CDR3 terminus; the germline J gene supplies the remainder. This CDR3 comprises 14 residues. Losses at the gene ends were 5 bases for V and 3 bases for J; bases not matched to a gene: 6. Germline values: CDR1 NNHNN, CDR2 SYGAGS (reference sequence).

This clone was detected a few times. Genes and germline come from the mouse. The sequenced CDR3 bases are TGTGCCAGCAGCCCCCGACTGTTCTCCTAT. Amino acids: CASSPRLFSY. The whole CDR3 region reads CASSPRLFSYEQYF. The rearrangement links TRBV5 to TRBJ2-7; possibly TRBD2 for D (5 bases). The sequence runs out 4 residues before the end of the CDR3; the remainder is reconstructed from the germline J gene. V was trimmed by 4 bases and J by 0 bases, leaving 10 bases between them. Germline loops: CDR1 LGHNA, CDR2 YNLKQL (reference sequence). The CDR3 sequence is 14 residues long.

The sample holds many counts of this clone. Gene labels here are mouse ones. The sequence runs out 4 residues before the end of the CDR3; the remainder is reconstructed from the germline J gene. The chain has TRBV19 and TRBJ2-2, with TRBD1 matching over 10 bases. Germline CDR1 FNHDT, CDR2 SITEND (reference sequence). CDR3 length: 16 residues. The V segment lost 3 bases and the J segment 2 bases; nucleotides outside the gene matches: 4. The sequenced CDR3 bases are TGTGCCAGCAGTACCCTGGACAGGGGGAACACCGGG. It encodes CASSTLDRGNTG. The CDR3 reads in full as CASSTLDRGNTGQLYF.

This clone came up many times. The listed genes are named as in mouse. The read ends 4 residues early relative to the CDR3; the germline J gene fills the gap. V gene TRBV13-1 combines with J gene TRBJ1-2; D perhaps matches TRBD1 (6 bases). Germline V gives CDR1 NSHNY, CDR2 SYGAGN. This CDR3 contains 14 residues. The CDR3: CASSDGLGGRDYTF. The sequenced part of the CDR3 DNA is TGTGCCAGCAGTGATGGCCTGGGGGGGCGC.

This clone was seen ten or more times. Gene names denote mouse genes. The read ends 4 residues early relative to the CDR3; the germline J gene fills the gap. The V call is TRBV19, the J call TRBJ2-7; 13 bases fit TRBD2. This CDR3 spans 14 amino acids. In germline, CDR1 is FNHDT, CDR2 SITEND (reference sequence). This CDR3 is CASSGTGGGYEQYF. Incomplete CDR3 DNA: TGTGCCAGCAGTGGGACTGGGGGGGGGTAT.

There are many counts of this clone. The gene names given are mouse names. The CDR3 sequence is CASSNRGHTEVFF. The CDR3 bases that were read are TGTGCCAGCAGTAACAGGGGTCACACA. The genes are TRBV19 and TRBJ1-1; TRBD1 matches 7 bases. Read coverage stops 4 residues before the CDR3 terminus; the germline J gene supplies the remainder. The CDR3 sequence is 13 residues long. Germline lookup yields CDR1 FNHDT and CDR2 SITEND (reference sequence). Trimming took 3 bases from V and 3 from J; bases not matched to a gene: 2.

In its sample, this clone ranks as medium-sized. Any gene name here is a mouse gene name. The sequence runs out 4 residues before the end of the CDR3; the remainder is reconstructed from the germline J gene. The J gene is TRBJ1-4, the V gene TRBV13-1, with D possibly matching TRBD1 (5 bases). Germline V CDR1 and CDR2: NSHNY, SYGAGN. This CDR3 has 12 amino acids. Trimming stripped 5 bases from V and 5 bases from J, with 7 bases between. CDR3 DNA (partial): TGTGCCAGCAGGGACAAAAACGAA. It translates to CASRDKNE. The entire CDR3 reads CASRDKNERLFF. The variable domain in full, with the rest retrieved from reference TRBV13-1 and TRBJ1-4, is EAAVTQSPRNKVTVTGGNVTLSCRQTNSHNYMYWYRQDTGHGLRLIHYSYGAGNLRIGDVPDGYKATRTTQEDFFLLLELASPSQTSLYFCASRDKNERLFFGHGTKLSVL.